This T cell receptor beta chain was retrieved from a study of blood T cell repertoires in COVID-19. The CDR3 has 16 amino acids. V was trimmed by 6 bases and J by 0 bases, leaving 17 bases between them. CDR1 is SEHNR and CDR2 is FQNEAQ in the germline V gene (reference sequence). The repertoire was sequenced with immunoSEQ multiplex PCR; TCRdb's copy has only in-frame clones and lacks some. The table includes approximately 190,000 clones, around 82% detected once. The receptor was isolated from a woman aged 55-70 years with acute COVID-19. This rearrangement joins TRBV7-9 to TRBJ2-5; a possible D gene is TRBD2 (6 bases). What was sequenced was PBMCs or T cells enriched from blood (not recorded which). The CDR3 here is CASSPWRGRDQETQYF. Written as DNA, the CDR3 is TGTGCCAGCAGTCCTTGGCGGGGACGGGACCAAGAGACCCAGTACTTC.